The TCR beta chain described here comes from a study of technical replicates of blood from several donors. Sequencing used immunoSEQ multiplex PCR; TCRdb keeps in-frame clones, though not all of them. There are about 93,000 clones in the sample; 95% occur only once, and about 0.25% lies in the top ten. This clonotype was sampled from a human donor in good health. The sample taken for sequencing was T cells isolated from PBMCs.

The CDR3 sequence: CASSSTGVSPWDETQYF. Here the CDR3 DNA reads TGTGCCAGCAGTTCCACAGGGGTGAGTCCCTGGGACGAGACCCAGTACTTC. The chain uses TRBV28 and TRBJ2-5; 7 bases fit TRBD1. The CDR3 has 17 residues. V dropped 4 bases and J dropped 5; count of bases not matched to a gene: 16. Germline V CDR1 and CDR2: MDHEN, SYDVKM.